These 6 T cell receptor beta chains were sequenced from one sample in a study of shared clonotypes between healthy human individuals. The table came from immunoSEQ multiplex PCR; TCRdb's copy has only in-frame clones and leaves some out. Among about 1.4 million clones listed, over 95% were seen once. Sequenced material: naive CD4+ T cells sorted from blood. Subset defined: CD45RA+ positively selected. These receptors all stem from a man aged 25-45 years in good health.

This chain links TRBV9 with TRBJ2-4, with a tentative D call TRBD2 (6 bases). Germline loops: CDR1 SGDLS, CDR2 YYNGEE. The CDR3 runs 15 residues. V was cut by 2 bases and J by 7 bases, with 16 bases left in between. The CDR3 nucleotides are TGTGCCAGCAGCGTGACGGGGACTGAAGGGAACATTCAGTACTTC. This gives the protein CASSVTGTEGNIQYF.

The chain links TRBV5-1 to TRBJ2-4, with TRBD1 identical over 9 bases. The length of the CDR3 is 15 residues. J was trimmed by 5 bases and V by 4 bases; bases with no gene match: 7. Germline V CDR1 and CDR2: SGHRS, YFSETQ. The CDR3 DNA is TGCGCCAGCAGCCCATGGGACAGGGACGAAAACATTCAGTACTTC. Translated: CASSPWDRDENIQYF.

V usage is TRBV4-1 and J usage is TRBJ1-2; no clear D gene. V was cut by 0 bases and J by 7 bases, with 9 bases left in between. Germline assignment: CDR1 MGHRA and CDR2 YSYEKL. The CDR3 runs to 13 residues. CDR3 in amino acids: CASSQEKVLGYTF. CDR3 nucleotide sequence: TGCGCCAGCAGCCAAGAAAAGGTCCTTGGCTACACCTTC.

The V call is TRBV9, the J call TRBJ2-2; possible D gene TRBD2, 5 bases. This CDR3 has 15 amino acids. The V end lost 3 bases, the J end lost 6 bases, and 15 bases lay between the germline ends. Germline V lookup: CDR1 SGDLS, CDR2 YYNGEE. CDR3 sequence: CASSDRGLSAGELFF. The CDR3 DNA is TGTGCCAGCAGCGACCGCGGACTGTCGGCCGGGGAGCTGTTTTTT.

This clone was picked up one time. This chain uses TRBV10-3 with TRBJ2-7; tentative D call: TRBD2 (6 bases). Germline V CDR1 and CDR2: ENHRY, SYGVKD. V lost 0 bases to trimming and J lost 2 bases, with 17 bases between them. There are 17 residues in the CDR3. Here the CDR3 reads CAISESTWGVRPYEQYF. Here the CDR3 DNA reads TGTGCCATCAGTGAGTCGACGTGGGGGGTTCGTCCCTACGAGCAGTACTTC.

The chain combines TRBV9 with TRBJ2-1; D is unclear. Trimming left V 0 bases short and J 3 bases short, with 7 bases between. The V gene's germline CDR1 is SGDLS and CDR2 YYNGEE. The length of the CDR3 is 14 residues. CDR3 in amino acids: CASSVAPRYNEQFF. The CDR3 coding sequence is TGTGCCAGCAGCGTAGCCCCTCGCTACAATGAGCAGTTCTTC.